The rows below give T cell receptor beta chains drawn from one sample of a study of identical twins. TCRdb independently ran MiXCR on the 5' RACE reads; one entry per CDR3 protein. The top ten hold under 9.5% of the sample, which has under 300,000 distinct CDR3 sequences, roughly an eighth seen once. The sample taken for sequencing was memory (CD45RO+) T cells sorted from blood. The receptors originated from a woman under 30 in good health. The CDR3 runs from the conserved cysteine through the conserved F or W. D genes are given only for firm matches. The size of a clone is reported for some rows only, either as once, few or many, or as a class for expanded clones.

J gene	CDR3 length	clone size	V gene	D gene	CDR3 protein	CDR3 DNA
TRBJ2-7	13	few	TRBV6-1	-	CASSHGGHYEQYF	TGTGCCAGCAGCCACGGGGGCCACTACGAGCAGTACTTC
TRBJ2-1	13	-	TRBV18	-	CASSPPSAVEQFF	TGTGCCAGCTCACCCCCTTCAGCGGTTGAGCAGTTCTTC
TRBJ2-5	13	many	TRBV5-1	-	CASSLAGKETQYF	TGCGCCAGCAGCTTGGCTGGGAAAGAGACCCAGTACTTC
TRBJ2-3	14	few	TRBV9	TRBD1	CASSVKGQTDTQYF	TGTGCCAGCAGCGTAAAGGGACAGACAGATACGCAGTATTTT
TRBJ1-3	15	many	TRBV7-9	-	CASSLAWGSGNTIYF	TGTGCCAGCAGCTTAGCGTGGGGGAGTGGAAACACCATATATTTT
TRBJ2-1	17	few	TRBV3-1	TRBD2	CASSQGIGLAGANEQFF	TGTGCCAGCAGCCAAGGGATAGGACTAGCGGGGGCCAATGAGCAGTTCTTC
TRBJ2-2	16	few	TRBV2	TRBD1	CASSLDSYRGTGELFF	TGTGCCAGCAGTTTGGACTCTTACAGGGGCACCGGGGAGCTGTTTTTT
TRBJ2-1	15	many	TRBV27	-	CASSLNGLGSNEQFF	TGTGCCAGCAGTTTAAATGGGTTGGGGTCTAATGAGCAGTTCTTC
TRBJ2-7	13	-	TRBV6-6	TRBD2	CASSSSRGGVQYF	TGTGCCAGCAGTTCCTCTCGGGGAGGGGTGCAGTACTTC
TRBJ2-1	20	few	TRBV11-1	TRBD2	CASSLGTALWVSGTNNEQFF	TGTGCCAGCAGCTTAGGGACGGCGCTGTGGGTTAGCGGGACAAACAATGAGCAGTTCTTC
TRBJ2-3	17	few	TRBV24-1	-	CATSDTYGAIDGDTQYF	TGTGCCACCAGTGATACCTACGGGGCCATTGATGGAGATACGCAGTATTTT
TRBJ1-2	12	-	TRBV3-1	-	CASSKWDYGYTF	TGTGCCAGCAGCAAGTGGGACTATGGCTACACCTTC
TRBJ2-3	16	-	TRBV7-9	TRBD2	CASSPIVGAGTDTQYF	TGTGCCAGCAGCCCAATTGTGGGAGCGGGGACAGATACGCAGTATTTT
TRBJ2-7	13	-	TRBV7-2	-	CASSLVNAYEQYF	TGTGCCAGCAGCTTAGTGAATGCCTACGAGCAGTACTTC
TRBJ1-6	16	many	TRBV3-1	TRBD1	CASSQSLDRGNSPLHF	TGTGCCAGCAGCCAATCCCTTGACAGGGGGAATTCACCCCTCCACTTT
TRBJ2-6	15	few	TRBV7-2	TRBD1	CASITGGSGANVLTF	TGTGCCAGCATCACAGGGGGCTCTGGGGCCAACGTCCTGACTTTC
TRBJ2-1	15	-	TRBV6-1	-	CASRSPGTDYNEQFF	TGTGCCAGCAGGTCCCCAGGGACGGACTACAATGAGCAGTTCTTC
TRBJ1-1	13	-	TRBV20-1	-	CSAASETGPGAFF	TGCAGTGCTGCCTCCGAAACAGGTCCTGGAGCTTTCTTT
TRBJ2-1	14	few	TRBV5-1	-	CASRAATSYNEQFF	TGCGCCAGTAGAGCGGCGACATCCTACAATGAGCAGTTCTTC
TRBJ2-2	17	-	TRBV7-3	TRBD2	CASSPRLSGVSTGELFF	TGTGCCAGCAGTCCCAGATTGAGCGGGGTTAGCACCGGGGAGCTGTTTTTT
TRBJ2-5	13	many	TRBV20-1	TRBD2	CSAREVAGETQYF	TGCAGTGCTAGAGAGGTAGCGGGAGAGACCCAGTACTTC
TRBJ1-1	14	-	TRBV9	-	CASSVEPWGTEAFF	TGTGCCAGCAGCGTAGAGCCCTGGGGGACTGAAGCTTTCTTT